This T cell receptor beta chain derives from a study of blood T cell repertoires in COVID-19. On the study more broadly: Researchers got acute and convalescent COVID-19 samples from the United States, Italy and Spain. The analysed material was cDNA or gDNA that came from T cells, B-cell-depleted T cells, or PBMCs.

Original handling: Reference gene primer amplification yielded estimated nucleated cell counts. Assay used: immunoSEQ multiplex PCR; TCRdb lists only in-frame clones, some missing. That table furnishes V, J and clone size, whereas the DNA furnished D and trimming. The table records 20,000 to 30,000 clones, roughly four fifths of them present only once. What was sequenced was peripheral blood. This TCR was sampled from a human donor in a cohort sampled during active COVID-19.

CDR3 sequence (DNA): TGTGCCAGCAGTTACAGGGCGGGCTATGGCTACACCTTC. It is translated as CASSYRAGYGYTF. The rearrangement links TRBV27 to TRBJ1-2; D might be TRBD1 (6 bases). This CDR3 is built from 13 residues. V lost 4 bases and J lost 4, with 10 bases in between. Germline CDR1 MNHEY, CDR2 SMNVEV (reference sequence).